These 14 T cell receptor beta chains came from one sample sequenced in a study. TCRdb passed the 5' RACE reads through MiXCR, listing each CDR3 protein once. The table lists approximately 6,200 distinct CDR3 sequences, under 35% of them singletons. The sample consisted of memory CD4+ T cells sorted from a lymph node. Described subset: memory CD4+ T cells, CD4+CD45RO+CD25-. The receptors originated from a female donor with breast cancer.

Here the CDR3 reads CASRSAGTLVGGELFF. CDR3 sequence (DNA): TGTGCCAGTAGAAGCGCCGGGACACTAGTCGGCGGGGAGCTGTTTTTT. The V and J genes are TRBV19 and TRBJ2-2; D may be TRBD1 (6 bases). V lost 6 bases and J lost 7, with 21 bases in between. The CDR3 length is 16 residues. Germline CDR1 reads LNHDA; CDR2 reads SQIVND (reference sequence).

By its share, this clonotype is medium-sized. The chain links TRBV5-8 to TRBJ2-7; D remains ambiguous. CDR3 size: 14 residues. Germline lookup yields CDR1 SGHTS and CDR2 YDEGEE. The V end lost 1 base, the J end lost 0 bases, and 8 bases lay between the germline ends. The chain's CDR3 is CASSLTRSSYEQYF. As DNA, the CDR3 is TGTGCCAGCAGCTTGACTCGAAGCTCCTACGAGCAGTACTTC.

This clonotype was recorded at least ten times. The chain is built from TRBV4-1 and TRBJ1-5; TRBD1 might be the D (5 bases). The CDR3 consists of 20 residues. Germline CDR1 is MGHRA and CDR2 is YSYEKL. The V and J ends lost 2 bases and 5 bases respectively, with 28 bases between them. CDR3 loop: CASSQLWFGGGESTDQPQHF. CDR3 nucleotide sequence: TGCGCCAGCAGCCAACTTTGGTTCGGGGGAGGAGAAAGTACCGATCAGCCCCAGCATTTT.

The DNA of the CDR3 is TGTGCCAGCATCGCGGGTTCCTACAATGAGCAGTTCTTC. Protein: CASIAGSYNEQFF. The J gene is TRBJ2-1, the V gene TRBV2, with a weak D call TRBD2 (5 bases). V was trimmed by 7 bases and J by 1 base, leaving 8 bases between them. This CDR3 has 13 amino acids. CDR1 is SNHLY, CDR2 FYNNEI, per germline.

The V call is TRBV20-1, the J call TRBJ2-1; D is possibly TRBD1 (6 bases). Germline V gene data show CDR1 as DFQATT and CDR2 as SNEGSKA (reference sequence). The V end lost 2 bases, the J end lost 7 bases, and 15 bases lay between the germline ends. The CDR3 is 14 amino acids. DNA for the CDR3: TGCAGTGCTAGATGGCGCGCAGGGGAAAATGAGCAGTTCTTC. This sequence encodes CSARWRAGENEQFF.

The chain has TRBV6-5 and TRBJ2-7; D might be TRBD1 or TRBD2, each matching 6 bases. Germline V CDR1 and CDR2: MNHEY, SVGAGI. With 2 bases removed from V and 0 bases from J, the gap between germline ends came to 11 bases. The CDR3 consists of 15 residues. This CDR3 is CASSYGGTSSYEQYF. The CDR3 coding sequence is TGTGCCAGCAGTTACGGAGGGACATCCTCCTACGAGCAGTACTTC.

In its sample, this clonotype is large. The chain uses TRBV20-1 and TRBJ1-2, with TRBD1 matching 7 bases. J lost 3 bases, V lost 4 bases, and 2 bases had no gene match. This CDR3 contains 12 residues. Germline CDR1 is DFQATT and CDR2 is SNEGSKA (reference sequence). In DNA form, the CDR3 reads TGCAGTGCTATTGGGACAGACTATGGCTACACCTTC. This codes for CSAIGTDYGYTF.

J is TRBJ2-7 and V is TRBV6-6, with a weak D call TRBD2 (6 bases). This CDR3 is 13 amino acids long. Germline CDR1 MNHNY, CDR2 SVGAGI (reference sequence). The V gene lost 7 bases and the J gene lost 1 base, with 11 bases spanning the gap. The CDR3 DNA is TGTGCCAGCACCATCGGGAGTTCCTACGAGCAGTACTTC. Translating it yields CASTIGSSYEQYF.

The chain joins TRBV7-3 to TRBJ2-1; D may correspond to TRBD1 or TRBD2 (5 bases each). Trimming removed 5 bases at V and 10 bases at J, with 12 bases between. Germline V gives CDR1 SGHTA, CDR2 FQGTGA. This CDR3 region has 12 residues. Here the CDR3 reads CASSAGTGEQFF. CDR3 nucleotide sequence: TGTGCCAGCAGCGCCGGGACCGGGGAGCAGTTCTTC.

Concerning this clonotype: The conserved phenylalanine or tryptophan is not found at the CDR3 terminus, so this likely reflects a read error. V gene TRBV6-1 combines with J gene TRBJ1-1; TRBD1 matches at 7 bases. There are 15 residues in the CDR3. Germline values: CDR1 MNHNS, CDR2 SASEGT. The ends lost 5 bases at V and 4 bases at J; junction bases unmatched: 10. Here the CDR3 DNA reads TGTGCCAGCAGTCCACAGGGGTTATTTTCCACTGAAGCTTTCTCT. Protein product: CASSPQGLFSTEAFS.

This clonotype was seen many times. J is TRBJ1-5 and V is TRBV4-1, with D hard to call. The V and J ends lost 4 bases and 2 bases respectively, with 12 bases between them. This CDR3 is built from 15 residues. CDR1 MGHRA and CDR2 YSYEKL come from the germline V gene. This CDR3 reads CASSLLEVGNQPQHF. The CDR3 DNA sequence: TGCGCCAGCAGCCTCCTCGAGGTGGGCAATCAGCCCCAGCATTTT.

This clonotype was observed at least ten times. The chain recombines TRBV6-1 with TRBJ1-4; 9 nucleotides align to TRBD1. V trimming: 6 bases; J trimming: 4 bases; junction bases outside the gene matches: 3. The CDR3 has 14 amino acids. The germline CDR1 and CDR2 sequences are MNHNS and SASEGT. CDR3 DNA sequence: TGTGCCAGCAGCAGGACAGGGGATAATGAAAAACTGTTTTTT. Translated: CASSRTGDNEKLFF.

Relative to its sample, this clonotype is medium-sized. This chain joins TRBV12-3 or TRBV12-4 and TRBJ2-3; D might be TRBD1 or TRBD2, each matching 5 bases. V dropped 7 bases and J dropped 0 bases, with 14 bases sitting between them. CDR3 length equals 15 residues. CDR3 bases: TGTGCCAGCACTGACCGGGACCGAAGCACAGATACGCAGTATTTT. This encodes CASTDRDRSTDTQYF.

This clonotype is medium-sized within its sample. The chain links TRBV6-2 or TRBV6-3 to TRBJ2-7, with 9 positions matching TRBD2. This CDR3 is built from 20 residues. V shed 1 base and J 1 base; nucleotides not matched to a gene: 17. CDR1 is MNHEY and CDR2 is SVGEGT in the germline V gene. The CDR3 is CASSYYIAGAAERASYEQYF. CDR3 in DNA: TGTGCCAGCAGTTACTACATAGCGGGAGCGGCTGAGAGGGCTTCCTACGAGCAGTACTTC.